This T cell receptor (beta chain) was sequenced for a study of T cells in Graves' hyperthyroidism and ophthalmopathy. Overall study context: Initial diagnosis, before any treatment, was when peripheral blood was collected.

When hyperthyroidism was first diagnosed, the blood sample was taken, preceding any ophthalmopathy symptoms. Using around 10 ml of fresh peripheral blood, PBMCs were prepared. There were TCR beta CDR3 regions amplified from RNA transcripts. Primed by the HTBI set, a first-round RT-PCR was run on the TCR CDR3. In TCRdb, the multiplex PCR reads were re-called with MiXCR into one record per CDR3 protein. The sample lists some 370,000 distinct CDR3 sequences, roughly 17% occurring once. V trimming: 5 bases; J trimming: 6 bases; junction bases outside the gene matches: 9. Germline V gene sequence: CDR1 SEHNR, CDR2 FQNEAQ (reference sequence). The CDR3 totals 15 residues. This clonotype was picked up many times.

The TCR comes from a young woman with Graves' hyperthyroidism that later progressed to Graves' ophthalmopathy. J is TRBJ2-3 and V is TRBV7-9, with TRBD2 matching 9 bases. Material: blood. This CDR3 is CASSTGTSPLDTQYF. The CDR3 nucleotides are TGTGCCAGCAGCACTGGGACTAGCCCCTTGGATACGCAGTATTTT.